Sequencing of this T cell receptor beta chain was carried out in a study of vaccination and CD4 T cells after COVID-19. Study as a whole: A positive SARS-CoV-2 nasal swab PCR result was recorded for each convalescent patient; about 10 were mild and one severe.

Oncomine TCR Beta short-read sequencing was applied to DNA from cultured CD4+ T cells. TCRdb called the PCR reads again in MiXCR, with one record for every CDR3 protein. The data contain 4,000 to 6,000 distinct CDR3 sequences, over 65% of them singletons. Treatment indicated: approximately nine-day PBMC culture with coronavirus spike peptide pools or control peptides (ViraFEST assay). Germline CDR1 reads SGHTA; CDR2 reads FQGNSA. The V and J ends lost 5 bases and 5 bases respectively, with 15 bases between them. This CDR3 spans 14 amino acids. Comments on this clonotype: As yet, its antigen is unknown.

The clonotype originates from a human donor who had recovered from COVID-19. The sequenced sample was CD4+ T cells from blood, cultured in vitro. This chain uses TRBV7-2 with TRBJ1-1; D not certain. DNA of the CDR3: TGTGCCAGCAGCCAACAGACCTTGGGAACTGAAGCTTTCTTT. Protein sequence: CASSQQTLGTEAFF.